This TCR beta chain was sequenced in a study of OX40 agonist ivuxolimab in advanced cancers. Patients with a history of autoimmune disease or on systemic immunosuppression were excluded. Germline V gene sequence: CDR1 MNHEY, CDR2 SVGAGI. J gave up 10 bases and V 4 bases, and 14 bases lay outside the gene matches. The CDR3 length is 15 residues. Repertoires were generated with immunoSEQ multiplex PCR, while TCRdb's copy carries only in-frame clones and drops some. The table has approximately 58,000 clones, approximately 89% seen once. The rearrangement uses TRBV6-5 and TRBJ1-1; 8 bases fit TRBD1. The sample in question was CD4+ or CD8+ T cells sorted from blood, obtained in a trial of the OX40 agonist ivuxolimab. This clonotype originated in an adult with an advanced solid tumor such as melanoma, head and neck, liver or kidney cancer. CDR3 coding DNA: TGTGCCAGCAGTTCCCCAACCACCGGACAGGGTTCAGCTTTCTTT. Amino acids: CASSSPTTGQGSAFF.